These T cell receptor beta chains were read from a single sample in a study of blood T cell repertoires in COVID-19. The protocol was immunoSEQ multiplex PCR, while the TCRdb copy is restricted to in-frame clones and leaves out a portion. The sample lists 200,000 to 250,000 clones; approximately 90% were seen once. Sample: PBMCs or T cells enriched from blood (not recorded which). The receptors come from a woman in her thirties or forties with acute COVID-19. Both conserved end residues are part of each CDR3. The D gene is left open where the match is weak. Not every row has a clone size; where given, it reads once, few, many or a size class.

>TRBV2|TRBD1|TRBJ1-2|few
CASSEAQRTGVYGYTF
TGTGCCAGCAGTGAAGCTCAGCGGACAGGCGTCTATGGCTACACCTTC
>TRBV16|TRBD1|TRBJ1-5|.
CASSPGGQSNQPQHF
TGTGCCAGCAGCCCAGGGGGCCAGAGCAATCAGCCCCAGCATTTT
>TRBV20-1|TRBD1|TRBJ2-4|.
CSASRSGGAKNIQYF
TGCAGTGCTAGTCGGTCAGGGGGAGCCAAAAACATTCAGTACTTC
>TRBV7-8|.|TRBJ2-3|.
CASSPSPTDTQYF
TGTGCCAGCAGCCCTAGCCCAACAGATACGCAGTATTTT
>TRBV12-3/TRBV12-4|.|TRBJ1-1|.
CASGSQGSAKAFF
TGTGCCAGCGGATCTCAGGGGTCGGCTAAAGCTTTCTTT
>TRBV2|TRBD1|TRBJ1-1|.
CASGRQGAIEAFF
TGTGCCAGCGGTAGGCAGGGGGCGATTGAAGCTTTCTTT
>TRBV7-3|.|TRBJ1-1|.
CASSLEGSLGTEAFF
TGTGCCAGCAGCTTGGAAGGGAGCTTAGGCACTGAAGCTTTCTTT
>TRBV19|TRBD1|TRBJ1-1|.
CASTTWDRPYEAFF
TGTGCCAGTACCACATGGGACAGGCCGTATGAAGCTTTCTTT
>TRBV11-2|.|TRBJ1-3|.
CASSAGGTIYF
TGTGCCAGCAGCGCCGGGGGCACCATATATTTT
>TRBV18|TRBD1|TRBJ1-1|.
CASSRGRQGANTEAFF
TGTGCCAGCTCCCGGGGCCGACAGGGGGCTAACACTGAAGCTTTCTTT
>TRBV7-3|.|TRBJ1-6|.
CASSRPGVPYNSPLHF
TGTGCCAGCAGCCGCCCCGGGGTCCCCTATAATTCACCCCTCCACTTT
>TRBV19|.|TRBJ1-2|.
CASSPREGYGYTF
TGTGCCAGTAGTCCCCGGGAGGGGTATGGCTACACCTTC
>TRBV13|.|TRBJ2-2|once
CASSPRGRNTGELFF
TGTGCCAGCAGCCCCCGTGGTAGGAACACCGGGGAGCTGTTTTTT
>TRBV5-1|.|TRBJ1-4|.
CASSLPSGVPEKLFF
TGCGCCAGCAGCTTACCTTCAGGGGTGCCTGAAAAACTGTTTTTT
>TRBV5-1|.|TRBJ1-1|.
CASSSETDEAFF
TGCGCCAGCAGCTCGGAGACAGATGAGGCTTTCTTT
>TRBV19|TRBD1|TRBJ1-2|.
CASSKTGGPYGYTF
TGTGCCAGTAGTAAAACAGGGGGACCCTATGGCTACACCTTC
>TRBV28|TRBD1|TRBJ1-4|.
CASSSTGTGNEKLFF
TGTGCCAGCAGTTCGACCGGGACAGGGAATGAAAAACTGTTTTTT
>TRBV20-1|.|TRBJ2-5|.
CSARGGETQYF
TGCAGTGCTAGAGGAGGGGAGACCCAGTACTTC
>TRBV3-1/TRBV3-2|.|TRBJ1-2|.
CASSQGATGYTF
TGTGCCAGCAGCCAAGGTGCGACAGGCTACACCTTC
>TRBV6-5|.|TRBJ1-1|.
CASSRGNTEAFF
TGTGCCAGCAGCCGGGGGAACACTGAAGCTTTCTTT
>TRBV30|.|TRBJ1-6|.
CAWSAGGVSAPLHF
TGTGCCTGGAGTGCTGGAGGGGTATCGGCACCCCTCCACTTT
>TRBV5-4|TRBD1|TRBJ1-6|.
CASSLRTGADYNSPLHF
TGTGCCAGCAGCCTCAGGACAGGGGCGGATTATAATTCACCCCTCCACTTT
>TRBV11-2|TRBD1|TRBJ1-2|few
CASSLVGQGYAYGYTF
TGTGCCAGCAGCTTAGTGGGACAGGGGTATGCTTATGGCTACACCTTC
>TRBV2|.|TRBJ2-6|.
CASSGRGTGANVLTF
TGTGCCAGCAGTGGCAGGGGTACGGGGGCCAACGTCCTGACTTTC
>TRBV29-1|.|TRBJ1-1|.
CSAAGTVNTEAFF
TGCAGCGCCGCCGGTACGGTGAACACTGAAGCTTTCTTT
>TRBV19|.|TRBJ1-1|few
CASSIAGGLNTEAFF
TGTGCCAGTAGTATAGCGGGGGGGCTGAACACTGAAGCTTTCTTT
>TRBV25-1|TRBD2|TRBJ2-2|.
CASSDPTSGGIGELFF
TGTGCCAGCAGTGACCCGACTAGCGGGGGTATCGGGGAGCTGTTTTTT
>TRBV7-3|.|TRBJ2-1|.
CASSPWGPYNEQFF
TGTGCCAGCAGCCCTTGGGGGCCCTACAATGAGCAGTTCTTC
>TRBV5-6|TRBD1|TRBJ1-2|.
CASSGRGQGAGGYTF
TGTGCCAGCAGCGGGCGGGGACAGGGGGCAGGTGGCTACACCTTC
>TRBV7-9|.|TRBJ1-1|.
CASRPVMNTEAFF
TGTGCCAGCAGGCCGGTAATGAACACTGAAGCTTTCTTT
>TRBV6-2/TRBV6-3|.|TRBJ1-5|once
CASSSFNQPQHF
TGTGCCAGCAGTTCCTTTAATCAGCCCCAGCATTTT
>TRBV20-1|.|TRBJ1-6|.
CSASSGDSYNSPLHF
TGCAGTGCTAGTAGTGGAGACTCCTATAATTCACCCCTCCACTTT
>TRBV19|.|TRBJ1-1|.
CASSSPKGGGPEAFF
TGTGCCAGTAGTTCCCCCAAGGGGGGGGGACCTGAAGCTTTCTTT
>TRBV28|TRBD1|TRBJ1-1|.
CASSGGQANTEAFF
TGTGCCAGCAGTGGGGGACAGGCGAACACTGAAGCTTTCTTT
>TRBV5-1|TRBD1|TRBJ1-5|.
CASSLVSGGNQPQHF
TGCGCCAGCAGCTTGGTGTCAGGGGGAAATCAGCCCCAGCATTTT
>TRBV18|.|TRBJ1-3|.
CASSRGSGNTIYF
TGTGCCAGCTCCCGGGGCTCTGGAAACACCATATATTTT
>TRBV7-3|.|TRBJ1-6|.
CASSLKRAGNNSPLHF
TGTGCCAGCAGCTTAAAGCGGGCAGGGAATAATTCACCCCTCCACTTT
>TRBV27|.|TRBJ1-1|.
CASSKDSPNTEAFF
TGTGCCAGCAGTAAGGACAGCCCGAACACTGAAGCTTTCTTT
>TRBV5-1|TRBD1|TRBJ1-4|.
CASSPRPGQGTEKLFF
TGCGCCAGCAGCCCCCGCCCGGGACAGGGGACTGAAAAACTGTTTTTT
>TRBV6-5|.|TRBJ1-1|once
CASSWGRGTEAFF
TGTGCCAGCAGTTGGGGCAGGGGCACTGAAGCTTTCTTT
>TRBV11-2|.|TRBJ2-7|.
CASSSQGGVPYEQYF
TGTGCCAGCAGCTCCCAGGGAGGAGTACCCTACGAGCAGTACTTC
>TRBV18|TRBD1|TRBJ2-5|.
CASSPLGIFRQGVVETQYF
TGTGCCAGCTCACCACTTGGAATCTTTCGCCAGGGGGTTGTAGAGACCCAGTACTTC
>TRBV11-2|TRBD1|TRBJ2-1|.
CASSLVTSGGSSAFF
TGTGCCAGCAGCTTAGTGACCTCAGGGGGTTCGAGCGCGTTCTTC
>TRBV12-5|.|TRBJ1-1|.
CASGLVGRTTEAFF
TGTGCTAGTGGTTTGGTGGGCAGAACCACTGAAGCTTTCTTT
>TRBV11-2|.|TRBJ2-7|.
CASSKQGYEQYF
TGTGCCAGCAGCAAACAGGGCTACGAGCAGTACTTC
>TRBV2|.|TRBJ2-1|once
CASTTSSDEQFF
TGTGCCAGCACGACTAGTAGCGATGAGCAGTTCTTC
>TRBV20-1|.|TRBJ1-1|.
CSAQGNTEAFF
TGCAGTGCTCAGGGGAACACTGAAGCTTTCTTT
>TRBV12-5|.|TRBJ1-2|.
CASGQSWGVGGYTF
TGTGCTAGTGGTCAATCCTGGGGGGTTGGTGGCTACACCTTC
>TRBV5-4|.|TRBJ1-6|.
CASSKVPVDPRGYNSPLHF
TGTGCCAGCAGCAAGGTTCCCGTAGACCCTAGGGGATATAATTCACCCCTCCACTTT
>TRBV7-3|.|TRBJ2-3|.
CASSFGGLTDTQYF
TGTGCCAGCAGCTTCGGGGGGCTCACAGATACGCAGTATTTT